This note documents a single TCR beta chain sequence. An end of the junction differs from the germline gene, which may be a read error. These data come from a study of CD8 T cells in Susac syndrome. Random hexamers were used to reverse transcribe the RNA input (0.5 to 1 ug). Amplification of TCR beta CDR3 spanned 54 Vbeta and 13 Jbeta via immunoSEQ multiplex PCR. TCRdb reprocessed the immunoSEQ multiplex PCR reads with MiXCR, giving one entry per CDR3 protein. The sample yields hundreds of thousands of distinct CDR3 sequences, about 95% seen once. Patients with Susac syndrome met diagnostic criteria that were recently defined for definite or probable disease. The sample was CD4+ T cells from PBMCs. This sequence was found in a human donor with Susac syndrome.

The CDR3 DNA is TGTGCTAGCAGCTTAGGTACAGGCTCTAATGAAAAACTGTTTTTT. This sequence encodes CASSLGTGSNEKLFF. This rearrangement joins TRBV7-7 to TRBJ1-4; D is possibly TRBD1 (5 bases). The CDR3 is 15 amino acids. Per the germline V gene, CDR1 is SSHAT and CDR2 is FNYEAQ (reference sequence).